The 17 T cell receptor beta chains below were found in one sample sequenced in a study of T cell repertoires in cytomegalovirus infection (dated by TCRdb to the late 2010s). The sample was run on an Illumina HiSeq 1500. The raw public reads went through TCRdb reprocessing: fastp at Q25, MiXCR clone calling, in-frame beta chains kept. Duplicate CDR3 protein sequences are folded into a single record with the most common DNA and genes. The sample profile shows some 270,000 distinct CDR3 sequences; around 15% of them were found once. Together, the top ten hold roughly 45% of the sample. Sequencing was done on a sample of CD8+ T cells from PBMCs. These TCRs come from a human donor in good health (CMV status not recorded). Some clones in this sample may be carry-over from other donors' samples.

The chain joins TRBV13 to TRBJ2-7; D call uncertain. Germline CDR1 and CDR2: PRHDT and FYEKMQ (reference sequence). V was trimmed by 0 bases and J by 0 bases, leaving 12 bases between them. The CDR3 contains 16 residues. The CDR3, as DNA: TGTGCCAGCAGCTTAGGCGGCCGCGCATCCTCCTACGAGCAGTACTTC. Translation gives CASSLGGRASSYEQYF.

This clonotype occurred a few times. V and J are TRBV25-1 and TRBJ2-7; D remains unclear. Trimming left V 0 bases short and J 2 bases short, with 14 bases between. CDR3 length: 16 amino acids. Germline V gene data show CDR1 as MGHDK and CDR2 as SYGVNS. In nucleotides, the CDR3 is TGTGCCAGCAGTGAATATTTTGCCGGCAGAACCTACGAGCAGTACTTC. It yields the protein CASSEYFAGRTYEQYF.

This clonotype was observed at least ten times. The genes are TRBV7-9 and TRBJ1-2; 7 bases are a match to TRBD1. Germline-derived CDR1 and CDR2 are SEHNR and FQNEAQ (reference sequence). The CDR3 loop spans 14 amino acids. V dropped 3 bases and J dropped 6; count of bases not matched to a gene: 7. The CDR3 bases are TGTGCCAGCAGCTTCCCGGACAGGCGCGATGGCTACACCTTC. Translating gives CASSFPDRRDGYTF.

The chain employs TRBV7-6 and TRBJ2-1, with D maybe TRBD2 (6 bases). This CDR3 contains 16 residues. Germline V CDR1 and CDR2: SGHVS, FNYEAQ. The ends were cut back, 5 bases at V and 0 bases at J, with 14 bases in the middle. Here the CDR3 reads CASSPVGGYSYNEQFF. The CDR3 DNA reads TGTGCCAGCAGCCCTGTGGGGGGTTACTCCTACAATGAGCAGTTCTTC.

CDR3 in amino acids: CASSKLGTGAHEQYF. Written as DNA, the CDR3 is TGTGCCAGCAGCAAGCTCGGGACAGGGGCTCACGAGCAGTACTTC. The V call is TRBV7-9, the J call TRBJ2-7, with 10 bases fitting TRBD1. The CDR3 is 15 residues long. Germline CDR1 reads SEHNR; CDR2 reads FQNEAQ (reference sequence). V lost 5 bases and J lost 5; bases outside the gene matches: 9. Full variable domain (rest looked up from reference TRBV7-9 and TRBJ2-7): DTGVSQNPRHKITKRGQNVTFRCDPISEHNRLYWYRQTLGQGPEFLTYFQNEAQLEKSRLLSDRFSAERPKGSFSTLEIQRTEQGDSAMYLCASSKLGTGAHEQYFGPGTRLTVT.

The CDR3 protein is CASSFSTGEVGGEQFF. In nucleotides, the CDR3 is TGTGCCAGCAGCTTCTCGACAGGGGAGGTTGGTGGTGAGCAGTTCTTC. The chain links TRBV5-4 to TRBJ2-1, with 8 bases matching TRBD1. The CDR3 contains 16 residues. In germline, CDR1 is SGHNT, CDR2 YYREEE (reference sequence). V was clipped by 2 bases and J by 9 bases; unmatched bases: 13.

The table lists this clonotype with a few counts. This chain uses TRBV20-1 with TRBJ2-3, with D perhaps being TRBD1 or TRBD2 (5 bases each). With 3 bases removed from V and 1 base from J, the gap between germline ends came to 11 bases. This CDR3 contains 14 residues. The germline CDR1 and CDR2 sequences are DFQATT and SNEGSKA (reference sequence). The CDR3 sequence: CSARGDGRTDTQYF. The DNA for the CDR3 is TGCAGTGCTAGGGGGGACGGTCGCACAGATACGCAGTATTTT.

At least ten counts were recorded for this clonotype. The chain joins TRBV7-6 to TRBJ2-2; D might be TRBD1 (5 bases). V lost 0 bases, J lost 0 bases, and 14 bases lay in between. CDR3 length: 18 residues. Per germline, CDR1 SGHVS and CDR2 FNYEAQ. CDR3 sequence: CASSLALQGSANTGELFF. For the CDR3, the DNA is TGTGCCAGCAGCTTAGCGCTTCAGGGAAGCGCGAACACCGGGGAGCTGTTTTTT.

Ten or more counts support this clonotype. The rearrangement uses TRBV28 and TRBJ1-1; unclear D gene. Deletions cut 1 base from V and 1 base from J, with 7 bases between. Germline CDR1 is MDHEN and CDR2 is SYDVKM. This CDR3 comprises 14 residues. CDR3 sequence reads: CASSLFVGNTEAFF. CDR3 DNA sequence: TGTGCCAGCAGTTTATTCGTAGGGAACACTGAAGCTTTCTTT.

The sample holds many counts of this clonotype. The rearrangement uses TRBV12-5 and TRBJ1-1, with TRBD1 matching over 8 bases. CDR3 length equals 21 residues. J was trimmed by 0 bases and V by 1 base; bases with no gene match: 19. CDR1 is LGHNT and CDR2 is FRNRAP in the germline V gene. This chain's CDR3 is CASGLASNGQGQNEMNTEAFF. The CDR3 nucleotides are TGTGCTAGTGGTTTGGCTTCCAACGGACAGGGCCAAAATGAGATGAACACTGAAGCTTTCTTT.

The genes are TRBV7-9 and TRBJ1-2; 8 bases match TRBD1. There are 16 residues in the CDR3. The germline V gene encodes CDR1 SEHNR and CDR2 FQNEAQ (reference sequence). J gave up 4 bases and V 0 bases, and 7 bases lay outside the gene matches. CDR3 amino acids: CASSLAGDRIIYGYTF. Written as DNA, the CDR3 is TGTGCCAGCAGCTTAGCAGGGGACAGGATAATCTATGGCTACACCTTC.

This clonotype was detected a few times. V usage is TRBV20-1 and J usage is TRBJ1-1; D unclear. The V gene's germline CDR1 is DFQATT and CDR2 SNEGSKA (reference sequence). The CDR3 runs 10 residues. The germline V and J ends were trimmed by 3 bases and 7 bases, with 6 bases remaining between them. CDR3 DNA sequence: TGCAGTGCTAGGGGAAGTGAAGCTTTCTTT. It yields the protein CSARGSEAFF.

Many counts were recorded for this clonotype. The rearrangement links TRBV7-9 to TRBJ2-7, with TRBD1 identical over 7 bases. The J segment lost 5 bases and the V segment lost 4 bases, leaving 11 bases of the junction unmatched. CDR1 SEHNR and CDR2 FQNEAQ come from the germline V gene (reference sequence). The CDR3 is made up of 15 amino acids. The CDR3 region is CASSSNRGLPDEQYF. CDR3 DNA sequence: TGTGCCAGCAGCTCCAACAGGGGCCTCCCCGACGAGCAGTACTTC. The whole variable domain, remainder taken from reference TRBV7-9 and TRBJ2-7, is DTGVSQNPRHKITKRGQNVTFRCDPISEHNRLYWYRQTLGQGPEFLTYFQNEAQLEKSRLLSDRFSAERPKGSFSTLEIQRTEQGDSAMYLCASSSNRGLPDEQYFGPGTRLTVT.

This clonotype was observed a few times. This chain uses TRBV20-1 with TRBJ2-4, with D maybe TRBD2 (5 bases). The V gene lost 0 bases and the J gene lost 4 bases, with 10 bases spanning the gap. Germline V gene sequence: CDR1 DFQATT, CDR2 SNEGSKA (reference sequence). The CDR3 totals 14 residues. For the CDR3, the DNA is TGCAGTGCTAGAGACGAGGGCTATAAAAACATTCAGTACTTC. Amino acids: CSARDEGYKNIQYF.

This clonotype has more than one count but fewer than ten. The gene calls are TRBV7-9 and TRBJ1-1, with D unclear. V dropped 5 bases and J dropped 1 base, with 11 bases sitting between them. Germline V gene data show CDR1 as SEHNR and CDR2 as FQNEAQ (reference sequence). The CDR3 runs 14 residues. CDR3 sequence: CASSPWVTNTEAFF. The CDR3 nucleotides are TGTGCCAGCAGCCCCTGGGTGACGAACACTGAAGCTTTCTTT.

This chain joins TRBV12-3 or TRBV12-4 and TRBJ2-5; D ambiguous. This CDR3 contains 14 residues. V gave up 4 bases and J gave up 5 bases, with 14 bases separating them. CDR3 coding DNA: TGTGCCAGCAGTTGGGGAAGGGCCACGGAGACCCAGTACTTC. Translating gives CASSWGRATETQYF.

This clonotype was seen many times. The CDR3 reads CASTGGRGLDEAFF. The CDR3 nucleotides read TGTGCCAGCACCGGAGGCAGGGGGCTTGACGAAGCTTTCTTT. This sequence joins TRBV6-2 or TRBV6-3 and TRBJ1-1; 8 bases are a match to TRBD1. CDR1 and CDR2 from the germline V gene are MNHEY and SVGEGT. J gave up 8 bases and V 7 bases, and 12 bases lay outside the gene matches. This CDR3 is 14 amino acids long.